The 26 T cell receptor beta chains in this list originate from one sample, sequenced in a study of a mutant IDH1 vaccine in newly diagnosed glioma. No antigen has been assigned to these receptors. Time point reported: week 47, end of study. A single vaccine dose contained 300 ug of mutant IDH1 20-mer peptide, and topical imiquimod was used with it. Only in-frame clones appear in the TCRdb table, and some are missing; sequencing was by immunoSEQ multiplex PCR. The table includes tens of thousands of clones, roughly 77% detected once. Specimen: PBMCs, collected from a glioma patient whose treatment included an IDH1 peptide vaccine. The receptors shown here come from a man aged 35-49 years with glioma.

This sequence joins TRBV27 and TRBJ2-3; TRBD1 matches 10 bases. The ends lost 5 bases at V and 3 bases at J; junction bases unmatched: 5. The CDR3 consists of 15 residues. CDR1 and CDR2 (germline): MNHEY, SMNVEV (reference sequence). The CDR3 region is CASSQGTGETDTQYF. CDR3 in DNA: TGTGCCAGCAGTCAAGGGACAGGGGAAACAGATACGCAGTATTTT.

The V gene is TRBV4-2, the J gene TRBJ2-3, with D tentatively TRBD2 (6 bases). The V end was cut by 0 bases, the J end by 1 base, with 11 bases between. The germline V gene has CDR1 LGHNA and CDR2 YNFKEQ. The CDR3 spans 16 residues. CDR3 nucleotides: TGTGCCAGCAGCCAAGAGCGGCGGGGACGCACAGATACGCAGTATTTT. Its protein product is CASSQERRGRTDTQYF.

The chain carries TRBV5-6 and TRBJ2-2; D remains ambiguous. CDR1 SGHDT and CDR2 YYEEEE come from the germline V gene. The V gene lost 2 bases and the J gene lost 0 bases, with 8 bases spanning the gap. CDR3 length: 15 amino acids. The DNA for the CDR3 is TGTGCCAGCAGCTTCGGGCTGTCGAACACCGGGGAGCTGTTTTTT. This encodes CASSFGLSNTGELFF.

The chain carries TRBV12-5 and TRBJ1-6; the D is unclear. The CDR3 loop spans 13 amino acids. CDR1 and CDR2 (germline): LGHNT, FRNRAP. V lost 0 bases and J lost 9, with 6 bases in between. CDR3 region: CASGLVERSPLHF. The CDR3 nucleotides are TGTGCTAGTGGTTTGGTCGAGCGTTCACCCCTCCACTTT.

CDR3 sequence reads: CASSSGTSGINTYEQYF. In DNA form, the CDR3 reads TGTGCCAGCAGTTCCGGGACTAGCGGGATCAATACCTACGAGCAGTACTTC. The chain couples TRBV28 to TRBJ2-7, with 13 nucleotides matching TRBD2. The CDR3 is 17 residues long. V shed 4 bases, J shed 2 bases, and the junction held 8 bases outside the gene matches. The germline V gene has CDR1 MDHEN and CDR2 SYDVKM.

The V call is TRBV6-6, the J call TRBJ2-2, with 8 nucleotides matching TRBD2. With V trimmed by 2 bases and J by 4 bases, 3 bases remained unmatched. CDR1 is MNHNY and CDR2 is SVGAGI in the germline V gene (reference sequence). This CDR3 spans 15 amino acids. CDR3 in amino acids: CASSYRGGVTGELFF. The CDR3 coding sequence is TGTGCCAGCAGTTACCGGGGGGGAGTCACCGGGGAGCTGTTTTTT.

This clone was observed once. In the same sample, other DNA sequences code for this CDR3. The rearrangement uses TRBV7-2 and TRBJ2-7, with unresolved D. Between the trimmed V and J ends, which lost 1 base and 0 bases, there was a span of 10 bases. Looked up from germline, CDR1 is SGHTA and CDR2 is FQGNSA. This CDR3 spans 15 amino acids. DNA of the CDR3: TGTGCCAGCAGCTTAGATAGGACCGACTCCTACGAGCAGTACTTC. Its translation is CASSLDRTDSYEQYF.

The J gene is TRBJ2-1, the V gene TRBV4-1; D unclear. The germline V gene encodes CDR1 MGHRA and CDR2 YSYEKL. This CDR3 has 14 amino acids. Trimming pared 1 base from V and 4 bases from J, leaving 8 bases between. The CDR3 sequence: CASSQARTYNEQFF. The CDR3 bases are TGCGCCAGCAGCCAAGCCCGGACGTACAATGAGCAGTTCTTC.

This clone has more than one count but fewer than ten. This chain connects TRBV6-5 to TRBJ1-5; TRBD1 agrees at 7 bases. The CDR3 is 15 amino acids. In germline, CDR1 is MNHEY, CDR2 SVGAGI. V trimming: 6 bases; J trimming: 2 bases; junction bases outside the gene matches: 7. The CDR3 DNA sequence: TGTGCCAGCAGATCGACAGGGTCCGGCAATCAGCCCCAGCATTTT. As protein: CASRSTGSGNQPQHF.

The chain recombines TRBV4-3 with TRBJ1-6, with D possibly matching TRBD1 (6 bases). V was shortened by 0 bases and J by 14 bases, with 23 bases between the two germline ends. Germline lookup yields CDR1 LGHNA and CDR2 YSLEER. The CDR3 loop spans 17 amino acids. The CDR3 coding sequence is TGCGCCAGCAGCCAAGATCTAAGAGTTAGGGGGGCCGAGACCCTCCACTTT. It specifies CASSQDLRVRGAETLHF.

V usage is TRBV27 and J usage is TRBJ2-7; perhaps TRBD2 as D (7 bases). Germline loops: CDR1 MNHEY, CDR2 SMNVEV (reference sequence). Deletions cut 5 bases from V and 4 bases from J, with 12 bases between. This CDR3 region has 13 residues. The CDR3 loop is CASSGGAIYEQYF. The CDR3 nucleotides read TGTGCCAGCAGTGGGGGGGCTATTTACGAGCAGTACTTC.

The rearrangement uses TRBV2 and TRBJ2-7, with D perhaps matching TRBD1 (5 bases). V lost 4 bases, J lost 3 bases, and 10 bases lay in between. The CDR3 runs to 13 residues. Germline-derived CDR1 and CDR2 are SNHLY and FYNNEI. CDR3 sequence reads: CASSVDRDYEQYF. The CDR3 DNA follows: TGTGCCAGCAGTGTAGACAGAGACTACGAGCAGTACTTC.

V and J are TRBV7-9 and TRBJ2-7, with TRBD2 matching 7 bases. This CDR3 comprises 13 residues. V lost 5 bases, J lost 9 bases, and 10 bases stayed unmatched. Looked up from germline, CDR1 is SEHNR and CDR2 is FQNEAQ (reference sequence). The DNA of the CDR3 is TGTGCCAGCAGCCCCGAGGGACTACCGAGGCAGTACTTC. Amino acid sequence: CASSPEGLPRQYF.

The chain combines TRBV9 with TRBJ2-7, with D tentatively TRBD1 (6 bases). Per germline, CDR1 SGDLS and CDR2 YYNGEE. Trimming removed 4 bases from V and 7 bases from J, with 15 bases in between. The CDR3 covers 13 residues. The DNA for the CDR3 is TGTGCCAGCAGCCGGGACATCGGTTGGGAGCAGTACTTC. Translation gives CASSRDIGWEQYF.

The chain has TRBV14 and TRBJ2-7; TRBD1 matches 10 bases. The length of the CDR3 is 16 residues. CDR1 is SGHDN and CDR2 is FVKESK in the germline V gene. Trimming cost V 0 bases and J 5 bases; bases outside gene matches: 7. The CDR3 DNA follows: TGTGCCAGCAGCCAAGATCTTTCCGGGACAGGGGACGAGCAGTACTTC. It encodes CASSQDLSGTGDEQYF.

This clone was observed once. This chain joins TRBV4-3 and TRBJ1-1, with a possible D match to TRBD1 (5 bases). Germline CDR1 reads LGHNA; CDR2 reads YSLEER. This CDR3 comprises 14 residues. V lost 4 bases, J lost 1 base, and 10 bases lay in between. CDR3 loop: CASSRGLGNTEAFF. As DNA, the CDR3 is TGCGCCAGCAGCCGGGGCTTAGGGAACACTGAAGCTTTCTTT.

This clone was picked up one time. V usage is TRBV7-8 and J usage is TRBJ1-5; D might be TRBD1 (5 bases). Looked up from germline, CDR1 is SGHVS and CDR2 is FQNEAQ. Trimming took 5 bases from V and 0 from J, leaving 23 bases between them. The CDR3 is made up of 19 amino acids. The CDR3 bases are TGTGCCAGCAGCCTACCGGGACTCCAAAAGGGAGTTAGCAATCAGCCCCAGCATTTT. As protein: CASSLPGLQKGVSNQPQHF.

The table lists this clone with a count of one. This sequence joins TRBV10-3 and TRBJ2-2, with D tentatively TRBD1 or TRBD2 (5 bases each). CDR1 is ENHRY, CDR2 SYGVKD, per germline. V was shortened by 7 bases and J by 0 bases, with 12 bases between the two germline ends. The CDR3 is 15 residues long. The CDR3: CAITNGTANTGELFF. The CDR3 nucleotides read TGTGCCATCACCAACGGGACGGCGAACACCGGGGAGCTGTTTTTT.

The chain uses TRBV18 and TRBJ2-5; possible D gene TRBD2, 5 bases. The CDR3 has 12 residues. CDR1 is KGHSH, CDR2 LQKENI, per germline. V was trimmed by 3 bases and J by 11 bases, leaving 13 bases between them. For the CDR3, the DNA is TGTGCCAGCTCACCTGGACTCGCTGAGCAGTACTTC. Translated, it gives CASSPGLAEQYF.

The gene calls are TRBV7-3 and TRBJ2-7; TRBD1 might be the D (5 bases). CDR1 and CDR2 (germline): SGHTA, FQGTGA. With 5 bases removed from V and 4 bases from J, the gap between germline ends came to 12 bases. The CDR3 consists of 13 residues. CDR3 residues: CASSPRRGYEQYF. As DNA, the CDR3 is TGTGCCAGCAGCCCCAGAAGGGGTTACGAGCAGTACTTC.

The chain couples TRBV6-6 to TRBJ1-2, with D possibly being TRBD1 (5 bases). V lost 2 bases and J lost 8, with 15 bases in between. The CDR3 is made up of 14 amino acids. Germline assignment: CDR1 MNHNY and CDR2 SVGAGI (reference sequence). This chain's CDR3 is CASSYAGEGKGYTF. For the CDR3, the DNA is TGTGCCAGCAGTTACGCCGGGGAGGGGAAGGGCTACACCTTC.

This clone has a count of ten or more. The chain links TRBV6-1 to TRBJ1-2; 8 bases match TRBD1. The CDR3 extends over 17 amino acids. The germline gives CDR1 MNHNS, CDR2 SASEGT. Trimming removed 1 base from V and 7 bases from J; junction bases left unmatched: 14. In DNA form, the CDR3 reads TGTGCCAGCAGTGAAGTAGTCGGCGACAGGGGTAAGGGTGGCTACACCTTC. Protein product: CASSEVVGDRGKGGYTF.

The V call is TRBV4-1, the J call TRBJ2-1; no definite D call. The CDR3 has 13 residues. V gave up 1 base and J gave up 10 bases, with 11 bases separating them. Germline lookup yields CDR1 MGHRA and CDR2 YSYEKL. CDR3 sequence reads: CASSQGRRREQFF. CDR3 DNA sequence: TGCGCCAGCAGCCAAGGTCGGCGTAGGGAGCAGTTCTTC.

The rearrangement links TRBV7-2 to TRBJ2-2; possible D gene TRBD1, 6 bases. The CDR3 contains 13 residues. Per germline, CDR1 SGHTA and CDR2 FQGNSA. The ends were cut back, 5 bases at V and 5 bases at J, with 9 bases in the middle. CDR3 sequence: CASSRGQTGELFF. The CDR3 nucleotides read TGTGCCAGCAGCCGCGGACAGACCGGGGAGCTGTTTTTT. Drawing the rest from reference TRBV7-2 and TRBJ2-2, the complete variable domain is GAGVSQSPSNKVTEKGKDVELRCDPISGHTALYWYRQSLGQGLEFLIYFQGNSAPDKSGLPSDRFSAERTGGSVSTLTIQRTQQEDSAVYLCASSRGQTGELFFGEGSRLTVL.

V is TRBV7-2 and J is TRBJ2-1; TRBD2 aligns across 9 bases. CDR1 is SGHTA, CDR2 FQGNSA, per germline. V was clipped by 0 bases and J by 4 bases; unmatched bases: 4. The CDR3 is made up of 16 amino acids. The CDR3 spells CASSLAGLARYNEQFF. The CDR3 nucleotides read TGTGCCAGCAGCTTAGCGGGACTAGCCCGGTACAATGAGCAGTTCTTC.

The V and J genes are TRBV6-6 and TRBJ2-7; TRBD2 aligns across 7 bases. Germline values: CDR1 MNHNY, CDR2 SVGAGI (reference sequence). J was trimmed by 0 bases and V by 5 bases; bases with no gene match: 1. The CDR3 is made up of 13 amino acids. CDR3 sequence reads: CASSPGGSYEQYF. The CDR3 DNA follows: TGTGCCAGCAGTCCGGGGGGCTCCTACGAGCAGTACTTC.